The 15 T cell receptor beta chains given below trace back to one sample, sequenced in a study of CD8+ T cells in alopecia areata. Following extraction, RNA underwent reverse transcription to cDNA, which served as the sequencing template. Assay used: immunoSEQ multiplex PCR; TCRdb lists only in-frame clones, some missing. The data hold about 120,000 clones, with over 60% observed a single time. Sequenced sample: CD4+ T cells sorted from blood. The receptor source for this set is a human donor in good health.

This chain links TRBV5-1 with TRBJ2-7; either TRBD1 or TRBD2 may supply D (6 bases each). Trimming took 4 bases from V and 3 from J, leaving 14 bases between them. In germline, CDR1 is SGHRS, CDR2 YFSETQ. This CDR3 region has 14 residues. CDR3 DNA: TGCGCCAGCAGCCTAGGGGGGAAAGACTACGAGCAGTACTTC. Its translation: CASSLGGKDYEQYF.

V is TRBV30 and J is TRBJ2-5; D is unresolved. V lost 0 bases, J lost 4 bases, and 3 bases lay in between. The CDR3 consists of 11 residues. Germline lookup yields CDR1 GTSNPN and CDR2 SVGIG (reference sequence). The CDR3, as DNA: TGTGCCTGGAGTGTGTTAGAGACCCAGTACTTC. Translation gives CAWSVLETQYF.

The CDR3: CASSYGRTDTEAFF. CDR3 nucleotide sequence: TGTGCCAGCAGTTACGGCAGGACAGACACTGAAGCTTTCTTT. J is TRBJ1-1 and V is TRBV6-5, with D possibly matching TRBD1 (6 bases). CDR3 length equals 14 residues. Trimming removed 2 bases at V and 3 bases at J, with 10 bases between. Germline loops: CDR1 MNHEY, CDR2 SVGAGI.

V and J are TRBV5-1 and TRBJ2-3; D gene ambiguous. V lost 4 bases to trimming and J lost 2 bases, with 5 bases between them. CDR3 size: 12 residues. Germline V CDR1 and CDR2: SGHRS, YFSETQ. For the CDR3, the DNA is TGCGCCAGCAGCGTGACCACAGATACGCAGTATTTT. It encodes CASSVTTDTQYF.

J is TRBJ2-7 and V is TRBV10-3, with D unclear. V dropped 2 bases and J dropped 2 bases, with 7 bases sitting between them. There are 13 residues in the CDR3. The germline gives CDR1 ENHRY, CDR2 SYGVKD. DNA for the CDR3: TGTGCCATCAGTGAGCCCAATGCCTACGAGCAGTACTTC. Translated, it gives CAISEPNAYEQYF.

Comments on this clone: Other nucleotide sequences from this sample produce the same CDR3. The DNA for the CDR3 is TGCAGCGTTCGACAGGGGATGAACACTGAAGCTTTCTTT. Translation: CSVRQGMNTEAFF. The J gene is TRBJ1-1, the V gene TRBV29-1; 8 nucleotides align to TRBD1. The junction had 2 bases not matched to a gene; V was cut back by 5 bases and J by 0 bases. CDR3 length: 13 amino acids. Germline CDR1 and CDR2: SQVTM and ANQGSEA. Complete variable domain (other parts from reference TRBV29-1 and TRBJ1-1): SAVISQKPSRDICQRGTSLTIQCQVDSQVTMMFWYRQQPGQSLTLIATANQGSEATYESGFVIDKFPISRPNLTFSTLTVSNMSPEDSSIYLCSVRQGMNTEAFFGQGTRLTVV.

This clone has more than one count but fewer than ten. The rearrangement uses TRBV30 and TRBJ2-3, with D possibly being TRBD2 (5 bases). The CDR3 is 12 residues long. The ends were cut back, 8 bases at V and 6 bases at J, with 15 bases in the middle. Germline-derived CDR1 and CDR2 are GTSNPN and SVGIG (reference sequence). The CDR3 region has the DNA TGTGCCGGACTCAATATAGCGGATACGCAGTATTTT. This encodes CAGLNIADTQYF.

The V call is TRBV2, the J call TRBJ2-3, with D possibly TRBD2 on 5 matching bases. Trimming pared 6 bases from V and 0 bases from J, leaving 10 bases between. The CDR3 is made up of 14 amino acids. Germline loops: CDR1 SNHLY, CDR2 FYNNEI. CDR3: CASRVLGSTDTQYF. Written as DNA, the CDR3 is TGTGCCAGCAGGGTACTAGGCAGCACAGATACGCAGTATTTT. Filled out from reference TRBV2 and TRBJ2-3, the complete variable domain reads EPEVTQTPSHQVTQMGQEVILRCVPISNHLYFYWYRQILGQKVEFLVSFYNNEISEKSEIFDDQFSVERPDGSNFTLKIRSTKLEDSAMYFCASRVLGSTDTQYFGPGTRLTVL.

The V gene is TRBV7-9, the J gene TRBJ1-6, with D tentatively TRBD1 (5 bases). There are 13 residues in the CDR3. V dropped 5 bases and J dropped 8 bases, with 10 bases sitting between them. CDR1 and CDR2 from the germline V gene are SEHNR and FQNEAQ (reference sequence). The CDR3 sequence is CASSRGGDSPLHF. The DNA for the CDR3 is TGTGCCAGCAGCCGGGGCGGGGATTCACCCCTCCACTTT.

The chain links TRBV7-2 to TRBJ2-3; 7 bases fit TRBD2. This CDR3 is 15 amino acids long. V shed 3 bases and J 0 bases; nucleotides not matched to a gene: 3. The germline V gene encodes CDR1 SGHTA and CDR2 FQGNSA. This chain's CDR3 is CASSFPSGSTDTQYF. DNA of the CDR3: TGTGCCAGCAGCTTTCCTAGCGGCAGCACAGATACGCAGTATTTT.

In its sample, this clone was seen once. The rearrangement joins TRBV25-1 to TRBJ1-1, with 7 bases identical to TRBD1. The germline CDR1 and CDR2 sequences are MGHDK and SYGVNS. The V segment lost 6 bases and the J segment 5 bases; nucleotides outside the gene matches: 3. CDR3 length equals 12 residues. CDR3 coding DNA: TGTGCCAGCAGCCTCAGGGGGACTGAAGCTTTCTTT. As protein: CASSLRGTEAFF. Drawing the rest from reference TRBV25-1 and TRBJ1-1, the complete variable domain is EADIYQTPRYLVIGTGKKITLECSQTMGHDKMYWYQQDPGMELHLIHYSYGVNSTEKGDLSSESTVSRIRTEHFPLTLESARPSHTSQYLCASSLRGTEAFFGQGTRLTVV.

The rearrangement links TRBV5-1 to TRBJ2-1, with D uncertain. Germline values: CDR1 SGHRS, CDR2 YFSETQ. This CDR3 region has 13 residues. V lost 2 bases to trimming and J lost 5 bases, with 8 bases between them. CDR3 coding DNA: TGCGCCAGCAGCTTTGGGCAGCACAATGAGCAGTTCTTC. It translates to CASSFGQHNEQFF.

The V and J genes are TRBV30 and TRBJ2-7; TRBD1 aligns across 10 bases. This CDR3 is 17 amino acids long. Germline CDR1 GTSNPN, CDR2 SVGIG (reference sequence). Unmatched junction bases numbered 12, after V lost 2 bases and J lost 2 bases. This chain's CDR3 is CAWSTGQGTSYPYEQYF. The CDR3, as DNA: TGTGCCTGGAGTACGGGACAGGGGACATCCTACCCCTACGAGCAGTACTTC.

The chain couples TRBV2 to TRBJ2-1, with 7 bases that match TRBD2. The CDR3 is made up of 13 amino acids. Germline trimming cut 7 bases from V and 2 bases from J; bases unmatched to any gene: 2. Germline CDR1 is SNHLY and CDR2 is FYNNEI. The CDR3 region has the DNA TGTGCCAGCAAAGCGGGGACCTACAATGAGCAGTTCTTC. Residues: CASKAGTYNEQFF.

The chain employs TRBV29-1 and TRBJ2-4, with 7 bases aligning to TRBD2. The junction had 4 bases not matched to a gene; V was cut back by 7 bases and J by 1 base. The CDR3 loop spans 13 amino acids. Germline-derived CDR1 and CDR2 are SQVTM and ANQGSEA. The CDR3 coding sequence is TGCAGCGGCCAGGGAGGGGCCAAAAACATTCAGTACTTC. As protein: CSGQGGAKNIQYF.